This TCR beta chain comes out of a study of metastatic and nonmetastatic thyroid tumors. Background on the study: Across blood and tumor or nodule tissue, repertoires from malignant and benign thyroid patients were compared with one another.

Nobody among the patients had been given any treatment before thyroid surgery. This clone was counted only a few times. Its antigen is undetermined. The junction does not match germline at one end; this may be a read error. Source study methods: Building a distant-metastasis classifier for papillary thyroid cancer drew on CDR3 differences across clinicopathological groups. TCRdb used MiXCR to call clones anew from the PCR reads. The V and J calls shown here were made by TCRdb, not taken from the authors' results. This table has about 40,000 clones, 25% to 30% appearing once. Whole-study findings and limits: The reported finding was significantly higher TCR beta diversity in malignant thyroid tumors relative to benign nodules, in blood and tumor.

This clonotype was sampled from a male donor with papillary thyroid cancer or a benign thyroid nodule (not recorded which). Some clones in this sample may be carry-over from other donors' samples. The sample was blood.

The CDR3 DNA is TGTGCCAGCAGTTTACTTAGCTCCTACGAGCATTACTTC. Translating gives CASSLLSSYEHYF. The chain is built from TRBV28 and TRBJ2-7; D remains unclear. The germline V gene encodes CDR1 MDHEN and CDR2 SYDVKM. The CDR3 is 13 amino acids.